Listed below are T cell receptor beta chains from one sample, sequenced in a study of cytomegalovirus exposure and HLA in healthy donors. The protocol was immunoSEQ multiplex PCR, while the TCRdb copy is restricted to in-frame clones and leaves out a portion. Here the sample spans 85,000 to 100,000 clones, about four fifths being singletons. The sequenced material came from PBMCs. The receptor set was obtained from a woman between 40 and 50 years old in good health and CMV-seropositive. CDR3s include the opening cysteine and the closing phenylalanine or tryptophan. A D gene is named only where the DNA matches it firmly. Only part of the rows carry a size: once, few, many, or a class if the clone is expanded.

TGTGCCAGCAGTGAGACTGGAGCGGGAGTAGGGGAGACCCAGTACTTC,CASSETGAGVGETQYF,TRBV2,TRBJ2-5,TRBD2,NA
TGTGCCAGCAGGCGAGGACTAGCGAATGAGCAGTTCTTC,CASRRGLANEQFF,TRBV6-6,TRBJ2-1,TRBD2,NA
TGTGCCAGCAGCTTGTTCCCGGGACAGAGGAGCGAGCAGTACTTC,CASSLFPGQRSEQYF,TRBV5-4,TRBJ2-7,TRBD1,NA
TGTGCCAGCAGTCAACAACTAGCGGCAACCCACAAGCAGTACTTC,CASSQQLAATHKQYF,TRBV27,TRBJ2-7,TRBD2,NA
TGTGCCAGCAGGCCACCGGGACTAGGCTACAATGAGCAGTTCTTC,CASRPPGLGYNEQFF,TRBV27,TRBJ2-1,TRBD2,NA
TGTGCCAGTAGTACAGGGGGCGGCAATCAGCCCCAGCATTTT,CASSTGGGNQPQHF,TRBV19,TRBJ1-5,TRBD1,once
TGTGCCAGCAGCTTAGAGGTTGGGACTAGCGGGAGTGCGAATGAGCAGTTCTTC,CASSLEVGTSGSANEQFF,TRBV7-4,TRBJ2-1,TRBD2,NA
TGCGCCAGCAGCCAAGTGCGGCTCACAACCTACGAGCAGTACTTC,CASSQVRLTTYEQYF,TRBV4-1,TRBJ2-7,NA,NA
TGTGCCAGCAGCTCTAGGGGGGGGGCGGACACTGAAGCTTTCTTT,CASSSRGGADTEAFF,TRBV9,TRBJ1-1,NA,NA
TGCGCCAGCAGCTTGGATCCGGGATTGCAAAACATTCAGTACTTC,CASSLDPGLQNIQYF,TRBV5-1,TRBJ2-4,NA,NA
TGCGCCAGCAGTCGACAGGTACTTTATGGCTACACCTTC,CASSRQVLYGYTF,TRBV10-2,TRBJ1-2,NA,NA
TGCGCCAGCAGCGGGACAGGGGTAATGGGAGAGACCCAGTACTTC,CASSGTGVMGETQYF,TRBV5-1,TRBJ2-5,TRBD1,NA
TGTGCCACCAGCTCCGGGACAGGGGGCGCGTACGAGCAGTACTTC,CATSSGTGGAYEQYF,TRBV28,TRBJ2-7,TRBD1,few
TGTGCCAGCAGTGAAATTACGGGAGCGCTCAGCTCTGGGGCCAACGTCCTGACTTTC,CASSEITGALSSGANVLTF,TRBV2,TRBJ2-6,NA,NA
TGTGCCAGCAGCTTAAACTTAGTAGCTTTCTTT,CASSLNLVAFF,TRBV7-8,TRBJ1-1,NA,NA